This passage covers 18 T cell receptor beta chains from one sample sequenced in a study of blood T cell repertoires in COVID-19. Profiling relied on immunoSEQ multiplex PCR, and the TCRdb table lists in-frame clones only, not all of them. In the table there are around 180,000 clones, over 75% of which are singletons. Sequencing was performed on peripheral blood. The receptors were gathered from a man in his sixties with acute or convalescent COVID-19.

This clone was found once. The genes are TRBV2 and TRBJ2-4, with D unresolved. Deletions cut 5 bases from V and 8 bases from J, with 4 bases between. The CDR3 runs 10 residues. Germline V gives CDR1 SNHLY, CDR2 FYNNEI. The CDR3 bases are TGTGCCAGCAGTACTCACATTCAGTACTTC. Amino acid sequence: CASSTHIQYF.

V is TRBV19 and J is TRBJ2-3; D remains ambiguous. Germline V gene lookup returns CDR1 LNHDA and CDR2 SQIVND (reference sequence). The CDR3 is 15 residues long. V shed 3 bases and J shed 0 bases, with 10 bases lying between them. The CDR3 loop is CASSIRQTSTDTQYF. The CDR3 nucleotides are TGTGCCAGTAGTATTCGGCAGACTAGCACAGATACGCAGTATTTT.

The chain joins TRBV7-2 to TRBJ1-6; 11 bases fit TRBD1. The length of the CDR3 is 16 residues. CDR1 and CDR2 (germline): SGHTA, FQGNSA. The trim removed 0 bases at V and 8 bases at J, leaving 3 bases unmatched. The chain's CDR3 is CASSLAPGQGDSPLHF. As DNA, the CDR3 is TGTGCCAGCAGCTTAGCCCCGGGACAGGGGGATTCACCCCTCCACTTT.

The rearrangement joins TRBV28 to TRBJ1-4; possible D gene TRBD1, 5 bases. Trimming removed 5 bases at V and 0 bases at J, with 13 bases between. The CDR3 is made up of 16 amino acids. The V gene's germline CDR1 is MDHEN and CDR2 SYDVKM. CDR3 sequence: CASSLVGGATNEKLFF. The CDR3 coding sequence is TGTGCCAGCAGTCTAGTGGGGGGGGCAACTAATGAAAAACTGTTTTTT.

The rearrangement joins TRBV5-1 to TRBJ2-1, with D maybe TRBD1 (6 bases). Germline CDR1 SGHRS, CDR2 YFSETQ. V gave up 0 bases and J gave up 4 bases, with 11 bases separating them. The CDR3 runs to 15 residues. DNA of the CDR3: TGCGCCAGCAGCTTGGTGGCAGGGGTTTACAATGAGCAGTTCTTC. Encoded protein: CASSLVAGVYNEQFF.

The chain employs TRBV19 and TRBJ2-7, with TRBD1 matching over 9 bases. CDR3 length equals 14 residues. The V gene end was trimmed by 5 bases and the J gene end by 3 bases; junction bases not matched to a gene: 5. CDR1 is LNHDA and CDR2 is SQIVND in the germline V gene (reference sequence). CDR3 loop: CASSGTGGGYEQYF. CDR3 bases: TGTGCCAGTAGTGGAACAGGGGGCGGCTACGAGCAGTACTTC.

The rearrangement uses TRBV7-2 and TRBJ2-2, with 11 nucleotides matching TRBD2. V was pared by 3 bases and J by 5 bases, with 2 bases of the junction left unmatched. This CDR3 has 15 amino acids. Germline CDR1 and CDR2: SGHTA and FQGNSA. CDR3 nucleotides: TGTGCCAGCAGCTTTAGCGGGAGGGGGACCGGGGAGCTGTTTTTT. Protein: CASSFSGRGTGELFF.

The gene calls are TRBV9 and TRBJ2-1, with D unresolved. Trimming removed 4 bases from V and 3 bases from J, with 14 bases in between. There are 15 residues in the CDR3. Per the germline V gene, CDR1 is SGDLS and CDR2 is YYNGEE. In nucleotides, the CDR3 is TGTGCCAGCAGCCCCCTTCAGCGCCTCTACAATGAGCAGTTCTTC. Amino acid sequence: CASSPLQRLYNEQFF.

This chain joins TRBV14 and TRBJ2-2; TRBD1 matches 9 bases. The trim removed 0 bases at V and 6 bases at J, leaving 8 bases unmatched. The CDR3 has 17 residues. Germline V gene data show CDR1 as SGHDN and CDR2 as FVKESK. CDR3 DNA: TGTGCCAGCAGCCAAGAATTCCGGGACAGGGCGGCCGGGGAGCTGTTTTTT. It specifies CASSQEFRDRAAGELFF. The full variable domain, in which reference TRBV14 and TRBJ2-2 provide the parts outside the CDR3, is EAGVTQFPSHSVIEKGQTVTLRCDPISGHDNLYWYRRVMGKEIKFLLHFVKESKQDESGMPNNRFLAERTGGTYSTLKVQPAELEDSGVYFCASSQEFRDRAAGELFFGEGSRLTVL.

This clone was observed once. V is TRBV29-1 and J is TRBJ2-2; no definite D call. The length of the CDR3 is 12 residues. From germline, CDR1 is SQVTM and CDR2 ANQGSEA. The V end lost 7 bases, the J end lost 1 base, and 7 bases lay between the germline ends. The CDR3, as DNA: TGCAGCGCCGACAAGAACACCGGGGAGCTGTTTTTT. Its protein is CSADKNTGELFF.

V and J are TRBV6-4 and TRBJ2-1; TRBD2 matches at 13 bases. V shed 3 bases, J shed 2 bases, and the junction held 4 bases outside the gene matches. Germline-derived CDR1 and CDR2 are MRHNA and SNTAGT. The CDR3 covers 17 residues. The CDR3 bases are TGTGCCAGCAGTGATGCCGGGACTAGCGGGGCCTACAATGAGCAGTTCTTC. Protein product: CASSDAGTSGAYNEQFF.

This CDR3 reads CASSVASTGRNTEAFF. Written as DNA, the CDR3 is TGTGCCAGCAGCGTTGCTTCGACCGGGAGGAACACTGAAGCTTTCTTT. V gene TRBV7-2 combines with J gene TRBJ1-1; no clear D gene. CDR1 is SGHTA, CDR2 FQGNSA, per germline. Trimming left V 5 bases short and J 1 base short, with 17 bases between. The CDR3 extends over 16 amino acids.

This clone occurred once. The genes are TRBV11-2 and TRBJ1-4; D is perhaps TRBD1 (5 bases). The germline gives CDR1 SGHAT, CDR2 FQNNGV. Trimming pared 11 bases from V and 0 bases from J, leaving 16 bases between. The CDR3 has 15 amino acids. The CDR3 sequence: CASRAFDATNEKLFF. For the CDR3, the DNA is TGTGCCTCCAGGGCCTTTGACGCAACTAATGAAAAACTGTTTTTT.

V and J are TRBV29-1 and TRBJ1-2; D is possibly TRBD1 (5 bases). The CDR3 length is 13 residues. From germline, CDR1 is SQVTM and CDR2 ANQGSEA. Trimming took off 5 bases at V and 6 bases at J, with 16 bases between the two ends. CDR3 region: CSVSKGDGDGYTF. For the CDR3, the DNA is TGCAGCGTTTCCAAAGGGGATGGTGATGGCTACACCTTC.

CDR3 residues: CASSRSGISSYEQYF. The CDR3 region has the DNA TGTGCCAGCAGCCGTAGCGGCATAAGCTCCTACGAGCAGTACTTC. This chain joins TRBV27 and TRBJ2-7; D possibly corresponds to TRBD2 (6 bases). CDR3 length: 15 residues. The V end was cut by 6 bases, the J end by 0 bases, with 15 bases between. Germline V CDR1 and CDR2: MNHEY, SMNVEV (reference sequence).

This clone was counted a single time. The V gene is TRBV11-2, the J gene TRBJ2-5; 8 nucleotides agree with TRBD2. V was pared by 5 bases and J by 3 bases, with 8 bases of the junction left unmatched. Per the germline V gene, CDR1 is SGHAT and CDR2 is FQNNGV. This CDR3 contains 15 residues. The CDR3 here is CASSPRDGREETQYF. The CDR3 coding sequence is TGTGCCAGCAGCCCCCGGGACGGGAGGGAAGAGACCCAGTACTTC.

This CDR3 is CASTQEDTGELFF. CDR3 bases: TGTGCCAGCACACAGGAAGACACCGGGGAGCTGTTTTTT. The chain couples TRBV2 to TRBJ2-2, with a tentative D call TRBD1 (5 bases). V dropped 7 bases and J dropped 3 bases, with 9 bases sitting between them. The CDR3 covers 13 residues. CDR1 is SNHLY, CDR2 FYNNEI, per germline.

Written as DNA, the CDR3 is TGTGCCAGTAGTACGCAGCTAGGGGCGAACTATGGCTACACCTTC. Amino acid sequence: CASSTQLGANYGYTF. The chain has TRBV19 and TRBJ1-2; D may be TRBD1 (5 bases). V dropped 4 bases and J dropped 2 bases, with 14 bases sitting between them. CDR1 is LNHDA, CDR2 SQIVND, per germline (reference sequence). The CDR3 loop spans 15 amino acids.